This TCR beta chain was captured in a study of blood T cell repertoires in COVID-19 (dated by TCRdb to 2020 to 2022). For the study in its entirety: Samples from collaborators originated in the United States, Italy and Spain and spanned both the acute and convalescent phases of COVID-19. The material from the prospective study consisted of cDNA or gDNA derived from T cells, B-cell-depleted T cells, or PBMCs. Subjects who had been exposed to COVID-19, were actively infected with it, or had recovered from it provided the deeply sampled blood TCRbeta repertoires that made up the dataset. The repertoires were released in a freely available public database meant as a resource for research on the immune response to SARS-CoV-2. The samples were drawn from the first 160 participants of the ongoing ImmuneRACE study and from 950 to 1,500 subjects provided by 6 global collaborators. A de-identified subject ID, COVID-19 status, age in years and sex were almost always included in the sample metadata. Where available, HLA class I and class II types were taken from metadata supplied by the sample provider and were not determined by assay-based typing. Results the study describes overall, beyond this receptor: The amount of clinical and demographic metadata varied by source and participant and was provided uncurated.

TCRbeta CDR3 regions were amplified from genomic DNA by means of the immunoSEQ Assay, a bias-controlled multiplex PCR. The published analysis was carried out like this. The number of nucleated cells in each sample was estimated from the amplification of reference gene primers within the assay. To quantify the absolute abundance of each unique TCRbeta CDR3 rearrangement, sequence reads were collapsed and filtered. Productive Simpson clonality was computed per sample as the square root of Simpson's diversity index over productive rearrangements. In its TCRdb copy, this immuneACCESS table keeps in-frame sequences only and misses some clones. Where compared with another copy, unresolved V genes explain less than half of these, and the others have no known cause. V and J calls and clone size are given by that table; D and trimming were obtained from the DNA. The sample table records about 170,000 clones; 86% of these occur just once. The top ten hold approximately 3.5% of the sample.

To note about this clone: Its binding antigen is unknown. No base quality values were provided; no much bigger clone lies one nucleotide off.

Collaborating institutions collected whole blood in K2EDTA tubes following their own protocols. Collaborator samples were shipped for TCRbeta analysis as frozen whole blood, isolated PBMCs, or DNA extracted from either sample type. From cysteine to phenylalanine, the CDR3 is 17 amino acids long. The entry retains the CDR3 DNA only, 51 bases that are in frame from base 1. V and J are trimmed by 0 bases and 4 bases, and the gene matches miss 9 bases of the junction. The TCR was taken from a man in his sixties or seventies with acute or convalescent COVID-19. This chain is built from TRBV5-3 and TRBJ2-1, with 8 bases aligning to TRBD2. TRBV5-3 qualifies as an ORF whose function is uncertain. Sequenced: peripheral blood. The CDR3 region has the sequence CARSLEPGTRFYNEQFF. The DNA sequence follows: TGTGCCAGAAGCTTGGAACCCGGGACTAGATTTTACAATGAGCAGTTCTTC.